The source of this T cell receptor (beta chain) is a study of blood T cell repertoires in COVID-19 (dated by TCRdb to between 2020 and 2021). Describing the broader study: Collaborator samples came from the United States, Italy and Spain and covered acute and convalescent phases of COVID-19. The sample metadata nearly always contained a de-identified subject ID, COVID-19 status, age in years and sex. The repertoires were made available in a free public database intended to serve as a resource for research on the immune response to SARS-CoV-2. HLA class I and class II types, where available, came from metadata supplied by the sample provider rather than from assay-based typing. The prospective study material was composed of cDNA or gDNA derived from T cells, B-cell-depleted T cells, or PBMCs. Samples came from the ongoing ImmuneRACE study (first 160 participants) plus 1,254 subjects from 6 global collaborators. Deeply sampled blood TCRbeta repertoires from subjects exposed to, actively infected with, or recovered from COVID-19 were included in the dataset.

Enrolling through a virtual design, the prospective study's participants ranged in age from roughly 18 to 90 years and lived across about two dozen United States geographic areas. In the prospective study, participants were assigned to cohorts based on the clinical history participants reported in a screening survey and a study questionnaire. A participant counted as exposed if, within 2 weeks of entering the study, that participant had been in contact with someone who had a PCR-confirmed or clinician-diagnosed COVID-19 case. In the prospective study, mobile phlebotomists collected whole blood, serum and a nasopharyngeal or oropharyngeal swab from each participant. Participants in the prospective study had the option to provide additional blood draws and questionnaires over a 2-month period. Before DNA extraction, blood samples from the prospective study were shipped at room temperature or frozen.

The CDR3 starts with the cysteine, ends with the phenylalanine, and has 18 residues. CDR3 DNA is the only sequence kept; it has 54 bases, read in frame from the first base. The germline V gene (reference sequence) gives CDR1 as SGHNT and CDR2 as YYREEE. The V and J ends are trimmed by 5 bases and 2 bases, leaving 24 bases between them. Paper-wide results and their limitations: The quantity of clinical and demographic metadata differed by source and by participant and was supplied without curation.

On this clone itself: Its specific antigen is unknown. Per-nucleotide qualities are absent, and no much larger clonotype sits a single base away.

TCRbeta CDR3 regions were amplified from genomic DNA using the immunoSEQ Assay, a bias-controlled multiplex PCR. Under the source paper's analysis protocol: Nucleated cell counts per sample were estimated from amplification of reference gene primers within the assay. To quantify the absolute abundance of each unique TCRbeta CDR3 rearrangement, sequence reads were collapsed and filtered. Productive Simpson clonality was computed per sample as the square root of Simpson's diversity index over productive rearrangements. TCRdb limited this immuneACCESS table to in-frame rearrangements with V and J called. A share of clones is missing; checked studies link under half to unresolved V genes, and the rest is unexplained. Clonal size and the V and J genes are those of that table, whereas D and trimming came from the DNA. The sample includes about 280,000 clones, with 80% to 85% observed a single time. The leading ten clones occupy roughly 5.3% of the sample.

This TCR came from a man in his forties or fifties who had been exposed to COVID-19. Sequencing input: PBMCs or T cells enriched from blood (not recorded which). The V and J segments used are TRBV5-4 and TRBJ2-3, with TRBD1 perhaps the D gene, on 6 matching bases. The DNA is TGTGCCAGCAGGACTACAGGGCAGACAAGCCGATTCACAGATACGCAGTATTTT. It is translated as CASRTTGQTSRFTDTQYF.